This is a list of T cell receptor beta chains from one sample in a study of cytomegalovirus exposure and HLA in healthy donors. Measured with immunoSEQ multiplex PCR; TCRdb has only the in-frame clones, and not every one. The sample yields about 130,000 clones, over 65% seen once. Sequencing was done on a sample of PBMCs. These receptors were obtained from a man aged 50 to 60 in good health and CMV-seronegative. The CDR3 runs from the conserved cysteine through the conserved F or W. D genes are given only for firm matches.

v_call	j_call	d_call	cdr3_length	cdr3_aa
TRBV10-1	TRBJ2-5	TRBD2	15	CASNGLAGPQETQYF
TRBV7-9	TRBJ2-5	-	12	CASSLDRTAQYF
TRBV5-8	TRBJ1-1	TRBD1	13	CASSAGQKTEAFF
TRBV5-1	TRBJ1-3	-	16	CASSLAGGRGGNTIYF
TRBV6-6	TRBJ1-2	TRBD1	14	CASGDRERLRGYTF
TRBV7-9	TRBJ2-5	-	15	CASSLWLGGEETQYF
TRBV28	TRBJ2-3	-	14	CASSWDLSTDTQYF
TRBV5-1	TRBJ2-1	-	13	CASSFVSKNEQFF
TRBV19	TRBJ1-5	-	16	CASSRQGTYSNQPQHF
TRBV9	TRBJ2-5	TRBD2	15	CASSPGLAGGETQYF
TRBV6-1	TRBJ2-3	-	13	CASQTVGTDTQYF
TRBV28	TRBJ2-2	-	15	CASNFAGPNTGELFF
TRBV5-4	TRBJ1-3	TRBD1	15	CASSRDSYSGNTIYF
TRBV11-1	TRBJ2-7	-	12	CASQGHFYEQYF
TRBV7-8	TRBJ2-1	TRBD2	17	CASSLRTSGPYYNEQFF
TRBV18	TRBJ1-1	TRBD1	14	CASSPGTGRAEAFF
TRBV27	TRBJ2-1	-	14	CASSPRLSFNEQFF
TRBV19	TRBJ2-6	-	16	CASSIDRTSGANVLTF
TRBV4-1	TRBJ1-2	TRBD1	15	CASSQVGTANTGYTF
TRBV9	TRBJ2-7	TRBD1	16	CASSVEGTGVSYEQYF
TRBV7-3	TRBJ2-3	-	14	CASSFSRDTDTQYF
TRBV18	TRBJ2-3	TRBD1	15	CASSPGQAGRDTQYF
TRBV19	TRBJ2-5	TRBD2	16	CASSKGLAGGWETQYF
TRBV7-8	TRBJ1-6	-	14	CASSHGTRDSPLHF
TRBV5-1	TRBJ2-1	TRBD1	15	CASSLLRTGYNEQFF
TRBV2	TRBJ1-1	TRBD1	13	CASRLQGPTEAFF
TRBV6-4	TRBJ2-7	TRBD2	16	CASSPTGTSGTYEQYF
TRBV7-9	TRBJ2-5	-	11	CASRRGETQYF
TRBV7-2	TRBJ2-1	-	15	CASSLELGVRAEQFF
TRBV20-1	TRBJ2-3	-	11	CSAKIPDTQYF
TRBV7-8	TRBJ2-5	TRBD2	17	CASSRGTSGSLVETQYF
TRBV11-2	TRBJ1-1	TRBD1	15	CASSFTGGPNTEAFF
TRBV10-3	TRBJ2-2	TRBD1	14	CAISRTGYTGELFF
TRBV4-3	TRBJ2-7	TRBD1	15	CASSQDLQGGNEQYF
TRBV27	TRBJ2-7	-	14	CASSFFQGSVEQYF
TRBV5-1	TRBJ2-3	-	16	CASHSQTGGGTDTQYF
TRBV19	TRBJ2-7	TRBD2	18	CASSERPGLAGNSYEQYF
TRBV10-1	TRBJ2-2	-	12	CASARGTGELFF
TRBV5-1	TRBJ2-3	TRBD2	16	CASSLPSGTSTDTQYF
TRBV15	TRBJ1-1	-	17	CATSRTTGTPRGTEAFF
TRBV6-4	TRBJ2-4	TRBD2	15	CASSDVSGRGNIQYF
TRBV19	TRBJ2-5	-	14	CASSFGLDQETQYF
TRBV18	TRBJ2-2	TRBD2	15	CASSPLTSGTGELFF
TRBV7-6	TRBJ2-2	TRBD1	19	CASSFSHGGTGEDTGELFF
TRBV7-3	TRBJ2-5	TRBD1	13	CASSLGQEETQYF
TRBV9	TRBJ1-3	-	16	CASSPIRDNSGNTIYF
TRBV5-8	TRBJ2-7	TRBD2	17	CASRLGLAGKSSYEQYF
TRBV2	TRBJ2-7	-	16	CASSEVGTPKTYEQYF
TRBV29-1	TRBJ2-7	-	11	CSVDVGTGIIF
TRBV5-1	TRBJ2-1	-	13	CASRDDRLLEQFF
TRBV5-1	TRBJ2-3	TRBD2	14	CASYEGGSTDTQYF
TRBV28	TRBJ2-2	TRBD2	18	CASFGLGFPMMWAGELFF
TRBV7-8	TRBJ1-1	-	12	CASSTTEYEAFF
TRBV7-2	TRBJ2-3	-	16	CASSRRGGGFTDTQYF
TRBV7-9	TRBJ2-7	-	14	CASSLVAAVGHQYF
TRBV27	TRBJ2-5	TRBD2	17	CASSSIGLAGGAETQYF
TRBV9	TRBJ1-5	-	15	CASSVGGGPNQPQHF
TRBV5-1	TRBJ2-1	TRBD1	13	CASSHETGGESFF